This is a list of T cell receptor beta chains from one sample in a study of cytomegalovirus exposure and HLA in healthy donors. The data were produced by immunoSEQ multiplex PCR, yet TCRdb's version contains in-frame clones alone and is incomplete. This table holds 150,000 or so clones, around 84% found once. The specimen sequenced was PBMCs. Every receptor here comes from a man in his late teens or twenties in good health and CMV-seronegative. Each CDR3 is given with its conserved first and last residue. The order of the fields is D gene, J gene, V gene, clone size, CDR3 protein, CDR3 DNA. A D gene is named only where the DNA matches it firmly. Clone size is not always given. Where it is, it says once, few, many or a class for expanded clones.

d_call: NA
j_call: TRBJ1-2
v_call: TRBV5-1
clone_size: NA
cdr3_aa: CASSLSAGDYGYTF
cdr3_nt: TGCGCCAGCAGCTTGTCAGCAGGGGACTATGGCTACACCTTC

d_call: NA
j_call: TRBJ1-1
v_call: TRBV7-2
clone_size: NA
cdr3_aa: CASSSPGKRNTEAFF
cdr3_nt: TGTGCCAGCAGCTCACCCGGGAAAAGGAACACTGAAGCTTTCTTT

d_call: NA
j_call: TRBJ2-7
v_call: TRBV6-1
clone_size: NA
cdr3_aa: CASGAREQYF
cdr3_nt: TGTGCCAGCGGGGCACGCGAGCAGTACTTC

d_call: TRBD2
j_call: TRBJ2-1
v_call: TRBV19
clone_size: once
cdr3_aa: CASRVSGGDEQFF
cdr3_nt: TGTGCCAGTAGGGTATCGGGGGGAGATGAGCAGTTCTTC

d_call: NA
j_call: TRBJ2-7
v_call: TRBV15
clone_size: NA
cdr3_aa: CATSSAWTAPYEQYF
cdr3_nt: TGTGCCACCAGCAGTGCTTGGACAGCCCCCTACGAGCAGTACTTC

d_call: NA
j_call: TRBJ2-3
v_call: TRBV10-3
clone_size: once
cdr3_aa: CATQGGMADTQYF
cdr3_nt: TGTGCCACCCAAGGGGGAATGGCAGATACGCAGTATTTT

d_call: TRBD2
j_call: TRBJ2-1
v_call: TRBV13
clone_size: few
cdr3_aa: CASTQGLAGVHEQFF
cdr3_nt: TGTGCCAGCACCCAGGGACTAGCGGGGGTTCATGAGCAGTTCTTC

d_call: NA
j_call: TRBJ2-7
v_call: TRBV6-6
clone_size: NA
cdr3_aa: CASSFRPGGEQYF
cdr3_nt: TGTGCCAGCAGTTTTAGACCCGGGGGCGAGCAGTACTTC

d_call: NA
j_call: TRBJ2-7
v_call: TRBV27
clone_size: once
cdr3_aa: CASSSPLGGIEEQYF
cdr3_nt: TGTGCCAGCAGTTCACCCCTAGGCGGTATTGAGGAGCAGTACTTC

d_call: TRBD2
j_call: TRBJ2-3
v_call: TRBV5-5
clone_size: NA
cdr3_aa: CASRSPWSGGGPDTQYF
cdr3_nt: TGTGCCAGCAGATCCCCATGGAGCGGGGGGGGACCAGATACGCAGTATTTT

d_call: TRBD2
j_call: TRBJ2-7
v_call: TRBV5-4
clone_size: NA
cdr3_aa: CASSDPTSGPYEQYF
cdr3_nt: TGTGCCAGCAGCGACCCAACTAGCGGTCCCTACGAGCAGTACTTC

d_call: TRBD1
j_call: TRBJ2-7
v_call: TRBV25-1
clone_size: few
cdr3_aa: CASSLQGWYEQYF
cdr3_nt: TGTGCCAGCAGTTTACAGGGGTGGTACGAGCAGTACTTC

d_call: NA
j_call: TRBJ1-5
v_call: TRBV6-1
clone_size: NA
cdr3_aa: CASNEIDQPQHF
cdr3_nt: TGTGCCAGCAATGAGATAGATCAGCCCCAGCATTTT

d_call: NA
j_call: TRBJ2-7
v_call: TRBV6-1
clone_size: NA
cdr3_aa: CATLGVSSYEQYF
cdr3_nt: TGTGCCACCCTAGGGGTCAGCTCCTACGAGCAGTACTTC

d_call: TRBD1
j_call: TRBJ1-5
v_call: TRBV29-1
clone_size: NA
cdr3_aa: CSATGGRGQPQHF
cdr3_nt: TGCAGCGCCACAGGGGGCCGGGGACAGCCCCAGCATTTT

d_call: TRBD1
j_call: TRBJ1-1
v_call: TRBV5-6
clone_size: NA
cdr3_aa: CASSNTGGRTEAFF
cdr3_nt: TGTGCCAGCAGCAATACAGGGGGCCGCACTGAAGCTTTCTTT

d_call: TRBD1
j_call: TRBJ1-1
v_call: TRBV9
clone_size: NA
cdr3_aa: CASSNRGGTEAFF
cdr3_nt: TGTGCCAGCAGCAACAGGGGAGGTACTGAAGCTTTCTTT

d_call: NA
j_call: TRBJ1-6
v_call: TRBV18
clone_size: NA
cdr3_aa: CASSQESPSNSPLHF
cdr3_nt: TGTGCCAGCTCGCAGGAATCCCCAAGTAATTCACCCCTCCACTTT

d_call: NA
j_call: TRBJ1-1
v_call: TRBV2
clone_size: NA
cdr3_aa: CASSTGLNTEAFF
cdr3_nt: TGTGCCAGCAGTACGGGGTTGAACACTGAAGCTTTCTTT

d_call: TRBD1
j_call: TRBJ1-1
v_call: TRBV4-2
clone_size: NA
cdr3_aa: CASSQAHRGMNTEAFF
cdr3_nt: TGTGCCAGCAGCCAGGCCCACAGGGGAATGAACACTGAAGCTTTCTTT

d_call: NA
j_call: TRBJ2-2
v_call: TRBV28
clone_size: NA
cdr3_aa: CASSLVGARTGELFF
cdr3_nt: TGTGCCAGCAGTTTAGTGGGGGCTCGCACCGGGGAGCTGTTTTTT

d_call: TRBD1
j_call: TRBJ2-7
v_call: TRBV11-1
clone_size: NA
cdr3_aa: CASSSGTGQYEQYF
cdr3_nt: TGTGCCAGCAGCTCCGGGACAGGGCAATACGAGCAGTACTTC

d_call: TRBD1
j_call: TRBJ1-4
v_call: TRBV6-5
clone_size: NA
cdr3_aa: CASSSGTGYEKLFF
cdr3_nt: TGTGCCAGCAGCTCCGGGACAGGGTACGAAAAACTGTTTTTT

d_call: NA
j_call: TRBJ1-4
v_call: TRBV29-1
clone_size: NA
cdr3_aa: CSAAQDTRGKLFF
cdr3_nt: TGCAGCGCTGCACAGGACACCAGGGGAAAACTGTTTTTT

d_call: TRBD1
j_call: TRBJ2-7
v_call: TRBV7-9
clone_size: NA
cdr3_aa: CASSWDRDGEQYF
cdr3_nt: TGTGCCAGCAGCTGGGACAGGGACGGCGAGCAGTACTTC

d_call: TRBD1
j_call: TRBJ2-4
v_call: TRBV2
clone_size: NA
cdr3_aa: CASKPGQRLDTPRHAQAKNIQYF
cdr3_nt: TGTGCCAGCAAACCGGGACAGAGACTTGACACCCCCAGACATGCCCAGGCCAAAAACATTCAGTACTTC

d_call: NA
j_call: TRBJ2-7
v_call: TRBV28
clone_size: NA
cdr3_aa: CASSLSQGSGVGLPEQYF
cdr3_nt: TGTGCCAGCAGTTTATCTCAGGGTTCGGGGGTCGGGCTCCCCGAGCAGTACTTC

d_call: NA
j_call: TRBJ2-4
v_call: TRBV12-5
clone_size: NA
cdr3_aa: CASGSRLVQYF
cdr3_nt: TGTGCTAGTGGTTCGCGCTTGGTTCAGTACTTC

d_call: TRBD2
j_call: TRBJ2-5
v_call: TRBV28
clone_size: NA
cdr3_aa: CASIAGREETQYF
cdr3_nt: TGTGCCAGCATAGCGGGTCGTGAGGAGACCCAGTACTTC

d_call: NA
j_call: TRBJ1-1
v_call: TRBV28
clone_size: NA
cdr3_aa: CASSLTRAEAFF
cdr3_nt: TGTGCCAGCAGTTTAACCAGGGCTGAAGCTTTCTTT

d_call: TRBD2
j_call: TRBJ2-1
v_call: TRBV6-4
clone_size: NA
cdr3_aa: CASSETKASGRGDEQFF
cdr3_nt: TGTGCCAGCAGTGAAACTAAGGCTAGCGGGAGAGGGGATGAGCAGTTCTTC

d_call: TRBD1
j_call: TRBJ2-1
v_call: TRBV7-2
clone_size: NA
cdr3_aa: CASSIAGGNEQFF
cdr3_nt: TGTGCCAGCAGCATCGCAGGGGGCAATGAGCAGTTCTTC

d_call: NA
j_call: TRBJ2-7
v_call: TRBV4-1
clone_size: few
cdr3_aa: CASSQGLAGGPTYEQYF
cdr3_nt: TGCGCCAGCAGCCAAGGTCTGGCAGGAGGGCCAACCTACGAGCAGTACTTC

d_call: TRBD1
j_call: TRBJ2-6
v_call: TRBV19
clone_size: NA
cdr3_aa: CASSNRQGANSGANVLTF
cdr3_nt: TGTGCCAGTAGTAATCGGCAGGGGGCTAACTCTGGGGCCAACGTCCTGACTTTC

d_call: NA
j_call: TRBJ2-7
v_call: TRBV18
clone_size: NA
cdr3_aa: CASSPPRQEGDEQYF
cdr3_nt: TGTGCCAGCTCACCACCCCGACAGGAAGGGGACGAGCAGTACTTC

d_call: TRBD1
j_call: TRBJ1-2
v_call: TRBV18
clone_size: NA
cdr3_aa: CASSPRDRVDYGYTF
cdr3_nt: TGTGCCAGCTCACCGCGGGACAGGGTGGACTATGGCTACACCTTC

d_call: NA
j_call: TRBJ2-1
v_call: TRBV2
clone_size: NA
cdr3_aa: CASSETGLSNEQFF
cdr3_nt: TGTGCCAGCAGTGAAACGGGACTTAGCAATGAGCAGTTCTTC

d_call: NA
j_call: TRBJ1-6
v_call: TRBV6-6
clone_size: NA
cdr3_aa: CASRPTQNSPLHF
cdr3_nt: TGTGCCAGCAGGCCGACTCAAAATTCACCCCTCCACTTT